Here is one TCR beta chain with its context. Its antigen is unidentified. These data belong to a study of blood T cells in healthy people across ages. A second PCR, run for roughly 6 to 11 cycles, used a sample-barcoded 5' primer plus a J-beta primer mix. MiXCR, applied by TCRdb to the 5' RACE reads, yields one record per CDR3 protein. Of 780,000 or so distinct CDR3 sequences detected, just over 55% appear once; the ten largest clones hold roughly 24%. Germline trimming cut 6 bases from V and 2 bases from J; bases unmatched to any gene: 7. Germline V gene sequence: CDR1 ENHRY, CDR2 SYGVKD. This CDR3 is built from 15 residues. Study-wide points: It was not possible, with unsorted PBMCs, to conclusively compare naive and antigen-experienced cells. Strong correlation existed between TCR beta diversity and naive T cell percentage.

The chain links TRBV10-3 to TRBJ1-2; 9 nucleotides line up with TRBD1. The receptor was derived from a man aged 35 to 55 in good health. Sequences were obtained from blood. For the CDR3, the DNA is TGTGCCATCAGCGCTAGACAGGGGGGAAACTATGGCTACACCTTC. The encoded protein is CAISARQGGNYGYTF.